Below are 9 T cell receptor beta chains sequenced from a single sample in a study of cytomegalovirus exposure and HLA in healthy donors. The PCR used 60 Vbeta and 13 Jbeta primers. Sequenced by immunoSEQ multiplex PCR; TCRdb stores in-frame clones only, minus some. The table shows some 120,000 clones, with over 70% occurring only once. The sequenced material came from PBMCs. These receptors originate from a man younger than 30 in good health and CMV-seropositive.

V and J are TRBV19 and TRBJ2-7; the D gene is possibly TRBD2 (7 bases). Germline CDR1 LNHDA, CDR2 SQIVND (reference sequence). The CDR3 has 15 residues. Deletions cut 3 bases from V and 3 bases from J, with 15 bases between. CDR3 loop: CASSIGGGLYYEQYF. The CDR3 DNA reads TGTGCCAGTAGTATTGGGGGGGGCTTGTACTACGAGCAGTACTTC.

As DNA, the CDR3 is TGTGCCAGCAGTAAAGACAGAAGAGCCTACGAGCAGTACTTC. Translating it yields CASSKDRRAYEQYF. The chain couples TRBV6-1 to TRBJ2-7; possibly TRBD1 for D (5 bases). Trimming took 5 bases from V and 2 from J, leaving 13 bases between them. Germline CDR1 reads MNHNS; CDR2 reads SASEGT. The length of the CDR3 is 14 residues.

V and J are TRBV5-1 and TRBJ2-5; 9 nucleotides line up with TRBD1. The germline V gene has CDR1 SGHRS and CDR2 YFSETQ. Germline trimming cut 4 bases from V and 5 bases from J; bases unmatched to any gene: 9. This CDR3 spans 15 amino acids. This chain's CDR3 is CASSIGTGKVETQYF. CDR3 bases: TGCGCCAGCAGCATTGGGACAGGGAAGGTGGAGACCCAGTACTTC.

The chain uses TRBV6-5 and TRBJ1-3; D is possibly TRBD1 (6 bases). The CDR3 covers 16 residues. The V end was cut by 4 bases, the J end by 0 bases, with 13 bases between. Looked up from germline, CDR1 is MNHEY and CDR2 is SVGAGI. The CDR3 DNA is TGTGCCAGCAGTTTAACCGGGGGGGCCTCTGGAAACACCATATATTTT. It translates to CASSLTGGASGNTIYF.

This clone appeared a few times. The rearrangement uses TRBV7-2 and TRBJ1-3, with a weak D call TRBD1 (6 bases). V was trimmed by 5 bases and J by 2 bases, leaving 13 bases between them. Germline V gene lookup returns CDR1 SGHTA and CDR2 FQGNSA. There are 15 residues in the CDR3. The CDR3: CASSPTGNTGNTIYF. The CDR3 DNA reads as TGTGCCAGCAGCCCTACAGGGAATACTGGAAACACCATATATTTT.

The chain's CDR3 is CASSRNRGNQETQYF. In DNA, the CDR3 is TGTGCCAGCAGCCGAAACAGGGGAAACCAAGAGACCCAGTACTTC. The rearrangement links TRBV7-6 to TRBJ2-5; 7 bases are shared with TRBD1. V lost 5 bases to trimming and J lost 0 bases; unmatched junction nucleotides: 6. The CDR3 runs 15 residues. Germline lookup yields CDR1 SGHVS and CDR2 FNYEAQ.

The V and J genes are TRBV5-1 and TRBJ2-7, with D perhaps TRBD1 (5 bases). Trimming shortened V by 1 base and J by 4 bases, and 12 bases separated the two germline ends. Germline loops: CDR1 SGHRS, CDR2 YFSETQ. The length of the CDR3 is 14 residues. The CDR3 DNA reads as TGCGCCAGCAGCTTGTTACAGGCGGAATACGAGCAGTACTTC. Translating gives CASSLLQAEYEQYF.

On this clone: Other nucleotide sequences from this sample produce the same CDR3. The rearrangement uses TRBV5-1 and TRBJ2-7; D is ambiguous. Germline V gives CDR1 SGHRS, CDR2 YFSETQ. V was cut by 0 bases and J by 0 bases, with 7 bases left in between. CDR3 length: 14 residues. The CDR3 loop reads CASSLDGGSYEQYF. CDR3 DNA sequence: TGCGCCAGCAGCTTGGACGGTGGCTCCTACGAGCAGTACTTC. Together with reference TRBV5-1 and TRBJ2-7, the CDR3 gives the full variable domain: KAGVTQTPRYLIKTRGQQVTLSCSPISGHRSVSWYQQTPGQGLQFLFEYFSETQRNKGNFPGRFSGRQFSNSRSEMNVSTLELGDSALYLCASSLDGGSYEQYFGPGTRLTVT.

This clone showed up just once. J is TRBJ2-3 and V is TRBV7-2; D may be TRBD1 (5 bases). Trimming took off 5 bases at V and 6 bases at J, with 9 bases between the two ends. CDR3 length: 12 amino acids. Germline V gene data show CDR1 as SGHTA and CDR2 as FQGNSA. CDR3 sequence: CASSVRQDTQYF. CDR3 nucleotide sequence: TGTGCCAGCAGCGTTAGACAGGATACGCAGTATTTT.